This T cell receptor (beta chain) was captured in a study of blood T cell repertoires in COVID-19. Only in-frame clones appear in the TCRdb table, and some are missing; sequencing was by immunoSEQ multiplex PCR. The sample includes roughly 300,000 clones, approximately 86% of them seen just once. Participants were placed into cohorts based on the clinical history they reported. There are a few counts of this clone. The clonotype originates from a woman aged 35 to 49 with acute COVID-19. Source material: PBMCs or T cells enriched from blood (not recorded which).

CDR3 amino acids: CASSLEWTGPEAFF. DNA for the CDR3: TGTGCCAGCAGCCTGGAGTGGACAGGGCCTGAAGCTTTCTTT. The chain links TRBV4-2 to TRBJ1-1; 8 positions agree with TRBD1. The CDR3 is made up of 14 amino acids. Trimming removed 4 bases from V and 6 bases from J; junction bases left unmatched: 7. Per germline, CDR1 LGHNA and CDR2 YNFKEQ.